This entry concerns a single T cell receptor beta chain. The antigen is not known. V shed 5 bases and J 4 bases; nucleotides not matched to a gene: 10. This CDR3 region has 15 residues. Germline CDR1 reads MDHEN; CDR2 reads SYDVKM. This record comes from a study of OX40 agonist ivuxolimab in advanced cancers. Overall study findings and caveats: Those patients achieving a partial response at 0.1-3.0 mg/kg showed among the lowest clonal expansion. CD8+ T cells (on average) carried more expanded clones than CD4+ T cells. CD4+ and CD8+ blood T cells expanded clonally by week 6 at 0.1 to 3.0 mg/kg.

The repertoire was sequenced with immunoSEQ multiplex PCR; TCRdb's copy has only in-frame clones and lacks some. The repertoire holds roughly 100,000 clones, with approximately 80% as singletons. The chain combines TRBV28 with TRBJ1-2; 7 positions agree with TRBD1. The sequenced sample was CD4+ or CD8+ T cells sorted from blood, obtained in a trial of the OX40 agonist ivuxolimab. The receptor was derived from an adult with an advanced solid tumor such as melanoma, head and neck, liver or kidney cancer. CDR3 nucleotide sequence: TGTGCCAGCAGTCCGGGGACAGAAAGCTTCTATGGCTACACCTTC. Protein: CASSPGTESFYGYTF.